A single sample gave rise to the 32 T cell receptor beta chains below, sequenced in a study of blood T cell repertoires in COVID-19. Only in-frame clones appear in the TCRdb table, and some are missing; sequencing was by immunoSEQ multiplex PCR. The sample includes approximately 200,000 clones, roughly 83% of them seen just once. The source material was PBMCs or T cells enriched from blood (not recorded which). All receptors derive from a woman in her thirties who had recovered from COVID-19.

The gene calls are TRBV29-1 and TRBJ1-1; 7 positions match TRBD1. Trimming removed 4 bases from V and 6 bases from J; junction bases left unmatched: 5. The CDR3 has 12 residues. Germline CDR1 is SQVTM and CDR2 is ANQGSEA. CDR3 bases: TGCAGCGTTGGACAGGGTGCGGCTGAAGCTTTCTTT. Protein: CSVGQGAAEAFF.

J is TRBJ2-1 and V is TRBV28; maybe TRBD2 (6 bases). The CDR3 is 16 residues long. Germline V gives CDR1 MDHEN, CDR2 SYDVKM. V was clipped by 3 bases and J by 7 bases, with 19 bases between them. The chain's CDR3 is CASSLEGPMVPNEQFF. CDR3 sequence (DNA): TGTGCCAGCAGTTTGGAGGGCCCCATGGTCCCTAATGAGCAGTTCTTC.

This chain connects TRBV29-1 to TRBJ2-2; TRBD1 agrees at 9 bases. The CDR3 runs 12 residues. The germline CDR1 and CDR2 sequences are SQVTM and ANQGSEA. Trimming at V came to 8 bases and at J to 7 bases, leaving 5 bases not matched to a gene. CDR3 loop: CSSKDRGGELFF. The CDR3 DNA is TGCAGCTCGAAGGACAGGGGCGGGGAGCTGTTTTTT.

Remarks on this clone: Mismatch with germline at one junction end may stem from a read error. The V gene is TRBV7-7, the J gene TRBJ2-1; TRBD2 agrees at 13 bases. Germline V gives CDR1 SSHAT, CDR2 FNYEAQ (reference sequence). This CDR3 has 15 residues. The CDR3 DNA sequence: TGTGCTAGCAGCGTCACTAGCGGGAGGGGAAATGAGCAGTTCTTC. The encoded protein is CASSVTSGRGNEQFF. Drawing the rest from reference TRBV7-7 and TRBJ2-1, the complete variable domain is GAGVSQSPRYKVTKRGQDVTLRCDPISSHATLYWYQQALGQGPEFLTYFNYEAQPDKSGLPSDRFSAERPEGSISTLTIQRTEQRDSAMYRCASSVTSGRGNEQFFGPGTRLTVL.

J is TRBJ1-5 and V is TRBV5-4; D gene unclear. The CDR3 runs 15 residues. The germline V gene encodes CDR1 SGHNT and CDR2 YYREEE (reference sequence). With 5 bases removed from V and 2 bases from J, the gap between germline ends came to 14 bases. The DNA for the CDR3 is TGTGCCAGCAGTGCGGGAGGGCAGGGCAATCAGCCCCAGCATTTT. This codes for CASSAGGQGNQPQHF.

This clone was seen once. The CDR3 reads CASSMDRDQPQHF. In DNA, the CDR3 is TGTGCCAGTAGTATGGACAGGGATCAGCCCCAGCATTTT. The chain recombines TRBV19 with TRBJ1-5, with 8 bases fitting TRBD1. J gave up 5 bases and V 3 bases, and 0 bases lay outside the gene matches. CDR3 size: 13 residues. Germline-derived CDR1 and CDR2 are LNHDA and SQIVND (reference sequence). Using reference TRBV19 and TRBJ1-5 for the parts outside the CDR3, the full variable domain is DGGITQSPKYLFRKEGQNVTLSCEQNLNHDAMYWYRQDPGQGLRLIYYSQIVNDFQKGDIAEGYSVSREKKESFPLTVTSAQKNPTAFYLCASSMDRDQPQHFGDGTRLSIL.

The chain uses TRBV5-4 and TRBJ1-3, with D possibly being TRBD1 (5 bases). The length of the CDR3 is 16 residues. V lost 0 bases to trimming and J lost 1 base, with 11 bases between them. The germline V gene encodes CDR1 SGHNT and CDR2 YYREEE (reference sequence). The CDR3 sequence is CASSLEWQGSGNTIYF. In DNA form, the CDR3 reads TGTGCCAGCAGCTTGGAGTGGCAGGGATCTGGAAACACCATATATTTT.

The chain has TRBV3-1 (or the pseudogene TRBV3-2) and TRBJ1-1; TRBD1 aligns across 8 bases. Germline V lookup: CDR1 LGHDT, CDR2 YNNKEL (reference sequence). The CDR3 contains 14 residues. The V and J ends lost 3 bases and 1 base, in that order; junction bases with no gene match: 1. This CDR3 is CASSHGTGNTEAFF. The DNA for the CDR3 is TGTGCCAGCAGCCATGGGACAGGGAACACTGAAGCTTTCTTT.

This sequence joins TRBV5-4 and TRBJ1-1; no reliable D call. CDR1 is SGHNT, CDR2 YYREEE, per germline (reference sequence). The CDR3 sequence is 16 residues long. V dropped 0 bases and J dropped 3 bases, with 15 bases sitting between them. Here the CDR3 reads CASSLEGRRGYTEAFF. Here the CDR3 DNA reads TGTGCCAGCAGCTTGGAGGGTCGACGGGGATACACTGAAGCTTTCTTT.

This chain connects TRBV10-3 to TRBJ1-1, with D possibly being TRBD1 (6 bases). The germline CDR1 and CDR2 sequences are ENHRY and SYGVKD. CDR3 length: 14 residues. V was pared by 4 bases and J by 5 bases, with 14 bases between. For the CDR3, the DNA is TGTGCCATCAGTGCCGCAGGGGTTGGGACTGAAGCTTTCTTT. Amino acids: CAISAAGVGTEAFF.

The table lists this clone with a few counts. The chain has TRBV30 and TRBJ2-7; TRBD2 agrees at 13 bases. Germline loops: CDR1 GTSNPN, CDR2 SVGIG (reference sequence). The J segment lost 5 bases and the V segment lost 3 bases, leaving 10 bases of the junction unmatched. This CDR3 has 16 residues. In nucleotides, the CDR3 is TGTGCCTGGAGCTGGACTAGCGGGAGCATAGGTAACGAGCAGTACTTC. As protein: CAWSWTSGSIGNEQYF.

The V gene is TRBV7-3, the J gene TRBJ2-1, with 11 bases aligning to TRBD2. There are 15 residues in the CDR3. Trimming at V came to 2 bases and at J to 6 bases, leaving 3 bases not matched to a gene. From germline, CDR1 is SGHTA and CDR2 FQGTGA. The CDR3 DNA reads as TGTGCCAGCAGCTTAGAACTAGCGGGAGCCAATGAGCAGTTCTTC. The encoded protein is CASSLELAGANEQFF.

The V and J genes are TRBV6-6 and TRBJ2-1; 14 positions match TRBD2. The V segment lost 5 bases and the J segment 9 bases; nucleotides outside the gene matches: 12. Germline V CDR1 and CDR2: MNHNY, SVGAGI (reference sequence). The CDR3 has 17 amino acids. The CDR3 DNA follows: TGTGCCAGCAGTCGAACTTTCGGGACTAGCGGGAGAGGTGAGCAGTTCTTC. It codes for CASSRTFGTSGRGEQFF.

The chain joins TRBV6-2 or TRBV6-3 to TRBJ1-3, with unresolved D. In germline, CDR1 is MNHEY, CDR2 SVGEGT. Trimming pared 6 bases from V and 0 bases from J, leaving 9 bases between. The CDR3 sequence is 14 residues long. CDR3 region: CASSDGNSGNTIYF. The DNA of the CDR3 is TGTGCCAGCAGCGACGGGAACTCTGGAAACACCATATATTTT.

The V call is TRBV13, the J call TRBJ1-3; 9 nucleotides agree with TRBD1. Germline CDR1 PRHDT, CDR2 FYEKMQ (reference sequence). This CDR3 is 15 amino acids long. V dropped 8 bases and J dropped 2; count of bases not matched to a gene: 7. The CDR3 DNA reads TGTGCCAGCCAGGGGACAGGGTTGCCTGGAAACACCATATATTTT. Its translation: CASQGTGLPGNTIYF.

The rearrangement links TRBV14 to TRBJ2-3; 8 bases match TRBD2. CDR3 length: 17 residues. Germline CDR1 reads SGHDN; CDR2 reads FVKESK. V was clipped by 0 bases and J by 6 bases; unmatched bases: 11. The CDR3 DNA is TGTGCCAGCAGCCAAGATGGAGCGGGAGCTCGGTGGGATACGCAGTATTTT. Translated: CASSQDGAGARWDTQYF. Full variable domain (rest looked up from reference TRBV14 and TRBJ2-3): EAGVTQFPSHSVIEKGQTVTLRCDPISGHDNLYWYRRVMGKEIKFLLHFVKESKQDESGMPNNRFLAERTGGTYSTLKVQPAELEDSGVYFCASSQDGAGARWDTQYFGPGTRLTVL.

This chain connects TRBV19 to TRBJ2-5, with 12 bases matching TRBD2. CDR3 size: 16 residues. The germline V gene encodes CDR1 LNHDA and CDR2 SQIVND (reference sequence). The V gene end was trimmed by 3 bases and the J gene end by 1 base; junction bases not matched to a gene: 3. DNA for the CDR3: TGTGCCAGTAGTATGACTAGCGGGAGACCCCAAGAGACCCAGTACTTC. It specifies CASSMTSGRPQETQYF.

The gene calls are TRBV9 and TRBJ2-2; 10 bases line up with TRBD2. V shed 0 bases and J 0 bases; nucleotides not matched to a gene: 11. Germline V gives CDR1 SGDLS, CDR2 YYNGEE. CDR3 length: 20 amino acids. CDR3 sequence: CASSVEARTSGSANTGELFF. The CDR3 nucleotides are TGTGCCAGCAGCGTAGAGGCCCGGACTAGCGGTTCCGCGAACACCGGGGAGCTGTTTTTT.

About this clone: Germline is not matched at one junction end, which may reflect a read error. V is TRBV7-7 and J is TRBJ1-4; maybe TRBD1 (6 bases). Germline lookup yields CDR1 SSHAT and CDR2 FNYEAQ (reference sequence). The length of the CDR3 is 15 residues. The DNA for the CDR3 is TGTGCTAGCAGCTTAAGTTTAGGGGGAAATGAAAAACTGTTTTTT. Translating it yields CASSLSLGGNEKLFF.

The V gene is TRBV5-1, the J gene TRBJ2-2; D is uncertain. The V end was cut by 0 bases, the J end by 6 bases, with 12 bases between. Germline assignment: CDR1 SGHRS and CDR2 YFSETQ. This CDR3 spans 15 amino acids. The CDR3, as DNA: TGCGCCAGCAGCTTGGTGGCGACCGAGGCCGGGGAGCTGTTTTTT. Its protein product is CASSLVATEAGELFF.

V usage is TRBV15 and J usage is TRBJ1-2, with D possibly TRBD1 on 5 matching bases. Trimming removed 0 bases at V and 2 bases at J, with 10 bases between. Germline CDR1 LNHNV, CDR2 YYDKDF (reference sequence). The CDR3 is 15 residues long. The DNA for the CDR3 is TGTGCCACCAGCAGAGACCACGGGGGGAACTATGGCTACACCTTC. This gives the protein CATSRDHGGNYGYTF.

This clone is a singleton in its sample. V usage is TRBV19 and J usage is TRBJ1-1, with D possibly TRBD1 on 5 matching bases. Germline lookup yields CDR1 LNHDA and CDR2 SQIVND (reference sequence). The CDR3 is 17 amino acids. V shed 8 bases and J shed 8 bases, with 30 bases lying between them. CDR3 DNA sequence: TGTGCCAGTTCCGGTAGGACTCTTCTAAATCCTGGGGGGGAAGCTTTCTTT. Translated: CASSGRTLLNPGGEAFF.

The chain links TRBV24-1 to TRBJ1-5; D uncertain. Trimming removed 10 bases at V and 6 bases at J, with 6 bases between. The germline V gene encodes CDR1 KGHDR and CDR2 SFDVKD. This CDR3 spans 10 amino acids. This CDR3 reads CATTGQPQHF. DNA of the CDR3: TGTGCCACGACGGGTCAGCCCCAGCATTTT.

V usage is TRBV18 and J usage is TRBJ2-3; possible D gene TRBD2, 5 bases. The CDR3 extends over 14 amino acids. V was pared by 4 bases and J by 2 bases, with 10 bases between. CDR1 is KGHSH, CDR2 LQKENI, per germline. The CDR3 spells CASSLSDFTDTQYF. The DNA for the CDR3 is TGTGCCAGCTCACTCTCGGACTTCACAGATACGCAGTATTTT. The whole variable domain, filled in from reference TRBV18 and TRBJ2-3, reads NAGVMQNPRHLVRRRGQEARLRCSPMKGHSHVYWYRQLPEEGLKFMVYLQKENIIDESGMPKERFSAEFPKEGPSILRIQQVVRGDSAAYFCASSLSDFTDTQYFGPGTRLTVL.

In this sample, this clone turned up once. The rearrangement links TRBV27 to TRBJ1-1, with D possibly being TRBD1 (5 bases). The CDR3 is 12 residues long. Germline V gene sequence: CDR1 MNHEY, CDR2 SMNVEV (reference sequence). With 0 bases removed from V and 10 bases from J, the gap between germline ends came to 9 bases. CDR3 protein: CASSLSRGPAFF. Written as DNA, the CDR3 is TGTGCCAGCAGTTTATCAAGGGGCCCAGCTTTCTTT.

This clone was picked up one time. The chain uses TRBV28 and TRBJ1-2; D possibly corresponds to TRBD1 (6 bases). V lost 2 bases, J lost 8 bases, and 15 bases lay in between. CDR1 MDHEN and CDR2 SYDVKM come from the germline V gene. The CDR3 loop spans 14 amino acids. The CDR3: CASSLGLGASGYTF. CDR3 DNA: TGTGCCAGCAGTTTAGGATTGGGGGCCAGCGGCTACACCTTC.

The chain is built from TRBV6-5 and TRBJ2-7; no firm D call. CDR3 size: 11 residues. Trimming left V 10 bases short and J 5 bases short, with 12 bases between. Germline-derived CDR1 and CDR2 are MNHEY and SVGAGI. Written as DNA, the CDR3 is TGTGCCACTAGGAGAACCCACGAGCAGTACTTC. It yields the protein CATRRTHEQYF.

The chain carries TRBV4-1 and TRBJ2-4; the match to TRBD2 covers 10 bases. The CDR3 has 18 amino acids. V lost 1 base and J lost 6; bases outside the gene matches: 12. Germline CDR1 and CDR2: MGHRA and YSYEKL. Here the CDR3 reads CASSQVGQRGGRGNIQYF. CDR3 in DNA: TGCGCCAGCAGCCAAGTTGGCCAGCGGGGGGGCCGAGGAAACATTCAGTACTTC.

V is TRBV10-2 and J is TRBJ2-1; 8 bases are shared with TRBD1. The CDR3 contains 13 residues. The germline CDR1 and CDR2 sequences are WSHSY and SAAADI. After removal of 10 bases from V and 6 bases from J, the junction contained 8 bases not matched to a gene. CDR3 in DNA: TGCGCCACCTCACCGGGGACAGGCAATGAGCAGTTCTTC. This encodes CATSPGTGNEQFF.

The CDR3 coding sequence is TGTGCCAGCAGTGCCCGAACAGGAGATAATTCACCCCTCCACTTT. Its translation: CASSARTGDNSPLHF. V gene TRBV25-1 combines with J gene TRBJ1-6, with a weak D call TRBD1 (5 bases). The CDR3 is 15 residues long. The germline CDR1 and CDR2 sequences are MGHDK and SYGVNS. Trimming stripped 4 bases from V and 5 bases from J, with 12 bases between.

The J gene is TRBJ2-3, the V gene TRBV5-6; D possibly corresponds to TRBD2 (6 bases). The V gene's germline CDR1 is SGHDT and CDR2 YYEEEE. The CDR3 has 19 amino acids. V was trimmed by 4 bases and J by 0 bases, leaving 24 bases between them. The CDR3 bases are TGTGCCAGCAGCGAACTTACTAGCCGGCTCCACTCTAGCACAGATACGCAGTATTTT. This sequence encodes CASSELTSRLHSSTDTQYF.

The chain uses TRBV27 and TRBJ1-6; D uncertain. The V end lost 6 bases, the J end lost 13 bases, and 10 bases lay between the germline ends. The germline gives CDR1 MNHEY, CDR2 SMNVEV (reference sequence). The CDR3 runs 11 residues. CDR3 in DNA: TGTGCCAGCAGCCCAGGTGGGCCCCTCCACTTT. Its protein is CASSPGGPLHF.